This T cell receptor beta chain originates from a study of cytotoxic CD8 clonotypes in ibrutinib-treated CLL. V gave up 0 bases and J gave up 4 bases, with 6 bases separating them. From germline, CDR1 is MNHNY and CDR2 SVGAGI (reference sequence). The CDR3 consists of 13 residues. Deep sequencing aimed at 1 in 200,000 to 1 in 1 million T cells' resolution. The assay was immunoSEQ multiplex PCR, and TCRdb's table has in-frame clones only and misses some. Of around 27,000 clones detected, less than 60% appear once; the ten largest clones hold roughly 5.1%. The sequences come from PBMCs, collected before ibrutinib treatment. The sequence came from a human donor with chronic lymphocytic leukemia. The gene calls are TRBV6-6 and TRBJ1-2; no clear D. Here the CDR3 reads CASSYSAGYGYTF. As DNA, the CDR3 is TGTGCCAGCAGTTACTCGGCGGGCTATGGCTACACCTTC.